Included here is one TCR beta chain sequence, with context. This clone was counted many times. Its antigen is still unknown. Qualities for individual bases were not recorded, and no much larger clone is one base off. The data are from a study of blood T cell repertoires in COVID-19 (dated by TCRdb to the early 2020s). For context, the study as a whole: Samples from collaborators originated in the United States, Italy and Spain and spanned both the acute and convalescent phases of COVID-19. A de-identified subject ID, COVID-19 status, age in years and sex were almost always included in the sample metadata. HLA class I and class II types, where available, came from metadata supplied by the sample provider rather than from assay-based typing. Deeply sampled blood TCRbeta repertoires from subjects exposed to, actively infected with, or recovered from COVID-19 were included in the dataset. Samples were obtained from the ongoing ImmuneRACE study (first 160 participants) and from 950 to 1,500 subjects provided by 6 global collaborators. The prospective study material was composed of cDNA or gDNA derived from T cells, B-cell-depleted T cells, or PBMCs. The repertoires were made available in a free public database intended to serve as a resource for research on the immune response to SARS-CoV-2.

Study-level results and caveats: The quantity of clinical and demographic metadata differed by source and by participant and was supplied without curation.

TCRbeta CDR3 regions were amplified from genomic DNA using the immunoSEQ Assay, a bias-controlled multiplex PCR. On the authors' methods: Within the assay, amplification of reference gene primers was used to estimate how many nucleated cells each sample contained. Sequence reads were collapsed and filtered to measure the absolute abundance of every unique TCRbeta CDR3 rearrangement. For each sample, productive Simpson clonality was calculated as the square root of Simpson's diversity index over productive rearrangements. Held by TCRdb, this immuneACCESS table contains in-frame sequences only and omits some clones. Under half of the omission traces to an unresolved V gene where checked; the cause of the rest is unknown. D and trimming were read from the DNA, whereas the V and J calls and clone size are those reported in that table. This sample comprises hundreds of thousands of clones, about 89% of them detected only once. The ten biggest clones cover roughly 2% of the sample.

CDR1 and CDR2, looked up from the germline V gene, are SGHTS and YDEGEE. V is pared back by 0 bases and J by 0 bases, with 9 bases lying between the germline termini. Reading from cysteine to phenylalanine, the CDR3 counts 16 amino acids. The retained sequence is limited to the CDR3, 48 bases, with the frame set at the first base. In Seattle, one collaborating source enrolled patients while the infection was active and tracked those patients longitudinally over the course of disease. Collaborating institutions collected whole blood in K2EDTA tubes following their own protocols. Collaborator samples were shipped for TCRbeta analysis as frozen whole blood, isolated PBMCs, or DNA extracted from either sample type.

Sequenced: peripheral blood. The clonotype was recovered from an older woman with COVID-19, enrolled during active disease. The rearrangement joined TRBV5-8 to TRBJ2-2; TRBD1 is perhaps the D gene, given 6 matching bases. The sequenced DNA is TGTGCCAGCAGCTTGGAGGGACACACGAACACCGGGGAGCTGTTTTTT. Protein translation: CASSLEGHTNTGELFF. Reference TRBV5-8 and TRBJ2-2 genes cover what lies past the CDR3, so the full variable domain is EAGVTQSPTHLIKTRGQQATLRCSPISGHTSVYWYQQALGLGLQFLLWYDEGEERNRGNFPPRFSGRQFPNYSSELNVNALELEDSALYLCASSLEGHTNTGELFFGEGSRLTVL.